The 26 T cell receptor beta chains listed next were all sequenced from one sample in a study of CD8+ T cells in alopecia areata. RNA extraction and reverse transcription yielded cDNA as sequencing template. Sequencing used immunoSEQ multiplex PCR; TCRdb keeps in-frame clones, though not all of them. This sample has under 200,000 clones, with 60% to 75% found just once. The treatment: oral pan-JAK inhibitor, 5-10 mg twice daily. The specimen comprised CD4+ T cells sorted from blood, sampled at week 24, from a patient treated with tofacitinib. The receptors derive from a human donor with alopecia areata.

In its sample, this clone was seen a few times. The chain is built from TRBV9 and TRBJ2-1; D is unresolved. The CDR3 is 12 amino acids. The V gene lost 3 bases and the J gene lost 8 bases, with 9 bases spanning the gap. Germline V CDR1 and CDR2: SGDLS, YYNGEE. The CDR3 here is CASSEPPDEQFF. CDR3 DNA: TGTGCCAGCAGCGAGCCTCCGGATGAGCAGTTCTTC.

The V call is TRBV29-1, the J call TRBJ1-1; D is uncertain. The CDR3 consists of 12 residues. Germline CDR1 and CDR2: SQVTM and ANQGSEA. Trimming left V 1 base short and J 1 base short, with 4 bases between. This CDR3 is CSVEVGNTEAFF. The CDR3 nucleotides are TGCAGCGTTGAAGTGGGGAACACTGAAGCTTTCTTT.

The chain couples TRBV28 to TRBJ2-5; D is possibly TRBD1 or TRBD2 (6 bases each). The V gene's germline CDR1 is MDHEN and CDR2 SYDVKM. Trimming took off 3 bases at V and 3 bases at J, with 11 bases between the two ends. The CDR3 has 14 amino acids. The DNA of the CDR3 is TGTGCCAGCAGTTTGGGGGGCCACGAAGAGACCCAGTACTTC. Encoded protein: CASSLGGHEETQYF.

This clone was seen a handful of times. The genes are TRBV19 and TRBJ1-1; a weak D match, TRBD1 (5 bases). Germline CDR1 reads LNHDA; CDR2 reads SQIVND (reference sequence). This CDR3 comprises 13 residues. With 3 bases removed from V and 8 bases from J, the gap between germline ends came to 13 bases. CDR3 protein: CASSILRQQEAFF. Written as DNA, the CDR3 is TGTGCCAGTAGTATTTTGAGACAGCAGGAAGCTTTCTTT.

V is TRBV18 and J is TRBJ2-5, with D perhaps matching TRBD2 (5 bases). The CDR3 contains 14 residues. The V gene's germline CDR1 is KGHSH and CDR2 LQKENI. The V gene lost 3 bases and the J gene lost 0 bases, with 8 bases spanning the gap. CDR3 in amino acids: CASSPGSDQETQYF. CDR3 coding DNA: TGTGCCAGCTCACCGGGGAGTGACCAAGAGACCCAGTACTTC.

This clone was observed a few times. V usage is TRBV7-6 and J usage is TRBJ2-7, with 9 bases identical to TRBD1. CDR3 length equals 17 residues. V dropped 4 bases and J dropped 3; count of bases not matched to a gene: 13. Per the germline V gene, CDR1 is SGHVS and CDR2 is FNYEAQ. CDR3 residues: CASSSPTAGQGIYEQYF. CDR3 bases: TGTGCCAGCAGCTCTCCTACCGCGGGACAGGGAATCTACGAGCAGTACTTC.

Concerning this clone: A read error may produce the germline difference seen at one junction end. The chain uses TRBV25-1 and TRBJ1-1; 7 nucleotides line up with TRBD1. CDR1 MGHDK and CDR2 SYGVNS come from the germline V gene. The CDR3 has 14 residues. Here the CDR3 DNA reads TGTGCCAGCAGTGAGACAGGGTTTAACACTGAAACTTTCTTT. This codes for CASSETGFNTETFF.

The J gene is TRBJ1-3, the V gene TRBV18; D not resolved. CDR1 is KGHSH, CDR2 LQKENI, per germline. This CDR3 comprises 12 residues. V was clipped by 3 bases and J by 4 bases, with 4 bases between them. CDR3 nucleotides: TGTGCCAGCTCACCGGGAGGAAACACCATATATTTT. It encodes CASSPGGNTIYF.

The chain employs TRBV5-6 and TRBJ1-6; D gene uncertain. Trimming stripped 3 bases from V and 7 bases from J, with 8 bases between. Germline V gene sequence: CDR1 SGHDT, CDR2 YYEEEE. The CDR3 totals 13 residues. The CDR3 sequence is CASSSRHNSPLHF. The CDR3 DNA sequence: TGTGCCAGCAGCTCCCGGCACAATTCACCCCTCCACTTT. Full variable domain (outside the CDR3, taken from reference TRBV5-6 and TRBJ1-6): DAGVTQSPTHLIKTRGQQVTLRCSPKSGHDTVSWYQQALGQGPQFIFQYYEEEERQRGNFPDRFSGHQFPNYSSELNVNALLLGDSALYLCASSSRHNSPLHFGNGTRLTVT.

This clone was counted once. The J gene is TRBJ1-1, the V gene TRBV20-1; D unclear. V dropped 4 bases and J dropped 3 bases, with 6 bases sitting between them. The germline gives CDR1 DFQATT, CDR2 SNEGSKA (reference sequence). The length of the CDR3 is 11 residues. In nucleotides, the CDR3 is TGCAGTGCTACTCAGGACACTGAAGCTTTCTTT. It yields the protein CSATQDTEAFF.

The V and J genes are TRBV5-6 and TRBJ1-3; D is uncertain. Trimming left V 4 bases short and J 0 bases short, with 8 bases between. This CDR3 comprises 14 residues. Per germline, CDR1 SGHDT and CDR2 YYEEEE. This chain's CDR3 is CASSQLSSGNTIYF. The DNA for the CDR3 is TGTGCCAGCAGCCAATTAAGCTCTGGAAACACCATATATTTT.

In nucleotides, the CDR3 is TGTGCCAGCAGCTCGGACGGGGCCGGGATAGGGACCCAGTACTTC. This gives the protein CASSSDGAGIGTQYF. The chain joins TRBV11-2 to TRBJ2-5; D is perhaps TRBD1 or TRBD2 (5 bases each). Trimming stripped 4 bases from V and 7 bases from J, with 19 bases between. The CDR3 length is 15 residues. Germline assignment: CDR1 SGHAT and CDR2 FQNNGV.

The chain joins TRBV30 to TRBJ1-2; D not certain. Germline CDR1 and CDR2: GTSNPN and SVGIG (reference sequence). This CDR3 comprises 14 residues. Between the trimmed V and J ends, which lost 0 bases and 6 bases, there was a span of 14 bases. CDR3: CAWSVRLNLDGYTF. The CDR3 DNA is TGTGCCTGGAGTGTACGGCTTAATTTAGATGGCTACACCTTC.

The chain employs TRBV28 and TRBJ2-7; D gene ambiguous. Germline assignment: CDR1 MDHEN and CDR2 SYDVKM. The germline V and J ends were trimmed by 6 bases and 5 bases, with 11 bases remaining between them. The CDR3 is made up of 12 amino acids. CDR3 coding DNA: TGTGCCAGCAGCCCCCTTCTTGACGAGCAGTACTTC. Amino acids: CASSPLLDEQYF.

The chain carries TRBV10-2 and TRBJ1-3; 9 nucleotides agree with TRBD1. Germline lookup yields CDR1 WSHSY and CDR2 SAAADI. There are 15 residues in the CDR3. V dropped 8 bases and J dropped 4; count of bases not matched to a gene: 9. The CDR3 reads CASGAQGAAGNTIYF. The CDR3 nucleotides read TGCGCCAGCGGCGCACAGGGGGCTGCCGGAAACACCATATATTTT.

The chain is built from TRBV10-3 and TRBJ2-3; D not resolved. This CDR3 has 13 amino acids. V was clipped by 3 bases and J by 1 base, with 5 bases between them. Germline V CDR1 and CDR2: ENHRY, SYGVKD. CDR3 nucleotide sequence: TGTGCCATCAGTGATGTGGGCACAGATACGCAGTATTTT. Translated, it gives CAISDVGTDTQYF.

The chain has TRBV27 and TRBJ2-7; 7 nucleotides match TRBD1. There are 14 residues in the CDR3. J lost 5 bases, V lost 6 bases, and 10 bases had no gene match. Germline V CDR1 and CDR2: MNHEY, SMNVEV (reference sequence). Here the CDR3 DNA reads TGTGCCAGCAGCCTCCAGACAGGGTTCAACGAGCAGTACTTC. Its protein product is CASSLQTGFNEQYF.

The chain couples TRBV5-1 to TRBJ1-6; no definite D call. V shed 0 bases and J shed 6 bases, with 10 bases lying between them. The CDR3 contains 15 residues. CDR1 and CDR2 (germline): SGHRS, YFSETQ. In DNA, the CDR3 is TGCGCCAGCAGCTTGGGAGGAGTCGGTAATTCACCCCTCCACTTT. Translating gives CASSLGGVGNSPLHF.

The chain links TRBV6-4 to TRBJ1-5, with unresolved D. V lost 5 bases, J lost 0 bases, and 17 bases lay in between. Germline V gene lookup returns CDR1 MRHNA and CDR2 SNTAGT. The CDR3 covers 17 residues. The CDR3 spells CASSKRPLSYSNQPQHF. The CDR3 DNA sequence: TGTGCCAGCAGTAAGCGGCCTCTTTCGTATAGCAATCAGCCCCAGCATTTT.

The chain links TRBV5-4 to TRBJ2-7; 9 bases are shared with TRBD1. The germline V gene encodes CDR1 SGHNT and CDR2 YYREEE (reference sequence). CDR3 length: 13 amino acids. Germline trimming cut 2 bases from V and 5 bases from J; bases unmatched to any gene: 2. The CDR3 DNA sequence: TGTGCCAGCAGCTTACAGGGGGCCGACGAGCAGTACTTC. This codes for CASSLQGADEQYF.

The chain combines TRBV7-2 with TRBJ1-5; no reliable D call. Germline values: CDR1 SGHTA, CDR2 FQGNSA. This CDR3 contains 16 residues. Between the trimmed V and J ends, which lost 1 base and 2 bases, there was a span of 12 bases. The CDR3, as DNA: TGTGCCAGCAGCTTAGGAGGAGTCGGGGGCAATCAGCCCCAGCATTTT. Translation: CASSLGGVGGNQPQHF. The whole variable domain, remainder taken from reference TRBV7-2 and TRBJ1-5, is GAGVSQSPSNKVTEKGKDVELRCDPISGHTALYWYRQSLGQGLEFLIYFQGNSAPDKSGLPSDRFSAERTGGSVSTLTIQRTQQEDSAVYLCASSLGGVGGNQPQHFGDGTRLSIL.

This clone was observed a few times. The chain carries TRBV19 and TRBJ2-3; tentative D call: TRBD2 (7 bases). Germline V lookup: CDR1 LNHDA, CDR2 SQIVND (reference sequence). Trimming took off 3 bases at V and 2 bases at J, with 15 bases between the two ends. The CDR3 extends over 16 amino acids. The CDR3 spells CASSILRGRTTDTQYF. CDR3 in DNA: TGTGCCAGTAGTATTTTGCGGGGGCGAACCACAGATACGCAGTATTTT.

CDR3 nucleotides: TGCGCCAGCAGAGTTTCCGAGGAATCACCCCTCCACTTT. Its translation is CASRVSEESPLHF. V gene TRBV5-1 combines with J gene TRBJ1-6; D remains ambiguous. V gave up 5 bases and J gave up 10 bases, with 13 bases separating them. The CDR3 is 13 amino acids. CDR1 SGHRS and CDR2 YFSETQ come from the germline V gene.

The gene calls are TRBV7-2 and TRBJ1-5, with 7 bases fitting TRBD1. CDR3 size: 16 residues. Trimming removed 5 bases from V and 6 bases from J; junction bases left unmatched: 13. Germline V CDR1 and CDR2: SGHTA, FQGNSA. This chain's CDR3 is CASSRQGNRAGQPQHF. The CDR3 bases are TGTGCCAGCAGCAGACAGGGAAACCGCGCGGGTCAGCCCCAGCATTTT.

V usage is TRBV5-1 and J usage is TRBJ2-5, with D possibly matching TRBD1 (6 bases). Per germline, CDR1 SGHRS and CDR2 YFSETQ. Deletions cut 2 bases from V and 3 bases from J, with 23 bases between. This CDR3 spans 18 amino acids. This chain's CDR3 is CASSFRGLTWGPEETQYF. In nucleotides, the CDR3 is TGCGCCAGCAGCTTCCGGGGCCTGACGTGGGGGCCTGAAGAGACCCAGTACTTC.

The rearrangement uses TRBV25-1 and TRBJ2-6; a weak D match, TRBD1 (6 bases). This CDR3 comprises 16 residues. The V end was cut by 6 bases, the J end by 0 bases, with 12 bases between. Germline CDR1 MGHDK, CDR2 SYGVNS. CDR3 amino acids: CASRGDKGSGANVLTF. The CDR3 region has the DNA TGTGCCAGCAGAGGGGACAAAGGCTCTGGGGCCAACGTCCTGACTTTC.